One sample yielded the 2 T cell receptor beta chains listed below, sequenced in a study of CD8 T cells in Susac syndrome. RNA amounts of roughly 0.45 to 1 ug underwent reverse transcription with random hexamers. From the immunoSEQ multiplex PCR reads, TCRdb called clonotypes with MiXCR, one entry per CDR3 protein. The sample contains tens of thousands of distinct CDR3 sequences, over 90% of which appear only once. Sequencing input: CD4+ T cells from PBMCs. These TCRs come from a human donor with Susac syndrome.

This clonotype showed up just once. This chain connects TRBV5-4 to TRBJ2-5; D gene unclear. Trimming took 0 bases from V and 3 from J, leaving 9 bases between them. The CDR3 covers 14 residues. The germline V gene encodes CDR1 SGHNT and CDR2 YYREEE (reference sequence). As DNA, the CDR3 is TGTGCCAGCAGCTTGGCTCCATTGAAAGAGACCCAGTACTTC. This sequence encodes CASSLAPLKETQYF.

The chain joins TRBV6-5 to TRBJ1-5; 8 positions agree with TRBD1. CDR1 and CDR2 (germline): MNHEY, SVGAGI. The CDR3 runs to 14 residues. V dropped 2 bases and J dropped 4; count of bases not matched to a gene: 1. CDR3 coding DNA: TGTGCCAGCAGTTACGGGACAGGTAATCAGCCCCAGCATTTT. It yields the protein CASSYGTGNQPQHF.